This TCR beta chain was recovered during a study of blood T cells in healthy people across ages. In this sample, this clonotype turned up a few times. V lost 2 bases and J lost 3, with 11 bases in between. The CDR3 runs to 16 residues. Germline V gene data show CDR1 as ENHRY and CDR2 as SYGVKD. It was approximately 10 milliliters of peripheral blood that were drawn from each donor. The authors ran a second PCR of roughly 7 to 11 cycles using a sample-barcoded 5' primer and a J-beta primer mix. Each cDNA was tagged by a template-switch adaptor containing 12 random nucleotides. TCRdb re-called the 5' RACE reads with MiXCR, one entry per CDR3 protein. This sample yields approximately 880,000 distinct CDR3 sequences, of which 45% to 50% are seen a single time; 10% to 15% belongs to the top ten.

The chain recombines TRBV10-3 with TRBJ1-6; D remains ambiguous. Sequencing input: blood. The receptor was isolated from a young man in good health. Here the CDR3 reads CAISEGRAFYNSPLHF. The CDR3 coding sequence is TGTGCCATCAGTGAGGGAAGGGCCTTCTATAATTCACCCCTCCACTTT.